The clone carrying this TCR beta chain was observed a single time. Antigen unknown. The germline V and J ends were trimmed by 0 bases and 5 bases, with 8 bases remaining between them. Germline loops: CDR1 LNHNV, CDR2 YYDKDF (reference sequence). The CDR3 extends over 14 amino acids. This sample was included in a study of post-analysis software for immune sequencing data. Study results and limitations: Controls' normalized Chao1 diversity significantly exceeded that of multiple sclerosis patients. Several TRBV segments (TRBV5-6, TRBV5-1 and TRBV20-1 among them) occurred more frequently in patients than in controls.

The TCR beta cDNA libraries carried unique molecular identifiers. MiXCR, run by TCRdb on the PCR reads, gives a single entry per CDR3 protein. The sample gives approximately 770,000 distinct CDR3 sequences, about 43% of which show up once; 4.9% is in the top ten. What was sequenced was blood. The chain combines TRBV15 with TRBJ2-1; D gene unclear. This sequence originates from a girl between 10 and 17 years old with multiple sclerosis. The CDR3 DNA is TGTGCCACCAGCAGAGAACAGACGCACAATGAGCAGTTCTTC. This translates into CATSREQTHNEQFF.